These 31 T cell receptor beta chains originate from one sample sequenced in a study of monozygotic twins with inflammatory bowel disease. Each CDR3 protein gets one entry in TCRdb, which reprocessed the 5' RACE reads and gives no DNA. The sample totals 310,000 or so distinct CDR3 sequences. The material sequenced was blood. Receptors originate from a human donor with ulcerative colitis or Crohn's disease, or a healthy co-twin of an affected twin (not recorded which).

V is TRBV18 and J is TRBJ2-2. Germline values: CDR1 KGHSH, CDR2 LQKENI. This CDR3 region has 14 residues. The CDR3 is CASSPPQDTGELFF.

The V gene is TRBV20-1, the J gene TRBJ2-2; with no DNA, the TCRdb D assignment of TRBD2 cannot be verified. Germline V lookup: CDR1 DFQATT, CDR2 SNEGSKA (reference sequence). The CDR3 extends over 15 amino acids. CDR3 sequence reads: CSAAATSGRPGELFF.

This chain joins TRBV5-1 and TRBJ1-2; there is no DNA to check the TCRdb D call of TRBD1. The CDR3 spans 15 residues. Germline CDR1 reads SGHRS; CDR2 reads YFSETQ. The CDR3 sequence: CASNLGVGVADGYTF.

V usage is TRBV4-3 and J usage is TRBJ2-7; TCRdb names TRBD1, which stays unverified in the absence of DNA. Germline V gene lookup returns CDR1 LGHNA and CDR2 YSLEER. This CDR3 spans 15 amino acids. CDR3 protein: CASSQDRQGSYEQYF.

The chain joins TRBV6-2 or TRBV6-3 to TRBJ2-1; TCRdb returns TRBD2, unconfirmable since there is no DNA. Per the germline V gene, CDR1 is MNHEY and CDR2 is SVGEGT. This CDR3 contains 14 residues. The CDR3 loop is CAIIPGLAGWEQFF.

The V and J genes are TRBV15 and TRBJ1-5; there is no DNA to check the TCRdb D call of TRBD1. The CDR3 extends over 15 amino acids. The V gene's germline CDR1 is LNHNV and CDR2 YYDKDF (reference sequence). The CDR3 is CATSRDRGDGQPQHF.

The V gene is TRBV20-1, the J gene TRBJ2-7; TCRdb selects TRBD2, and the lack of DNA leaves this call unchecked. This CDR3 has 16 amino acids. In germline, CDR1 is DFQATT, CDR2 SNEGSKA (reference sequence). Here the CDR3 reads CSQTTIPGLASYEQYF.

The V and J genes are TRBV7-8 and TRBJ2-2. There are 15 residues in the CDR3. The germline CDR1 and CDR2 sequences are SGHVS and FQNEAQ. The CDR3 reads CASSFRRANTGELFF.

This CDR3 reads CASSQGGSVGKLFF. The chain couples TRBV7-2 to TRBJ1-4; TCRdb selects TRBD1, and the lack of DNA leaves this call unchecked. Germline CDR1 reads SGHTA; CDR2 reads FQGNSA. The length of the CDR3 is 14 residues.

The genes are TRBV10-3 and TRBJ1-2. CDR3 size: 12 residues. CDR1 ENHRY and CDR2 SYGVKD come from the germline V gene. The CDR3 reads CAISEWEYGYTF.

The rearrangement links TRBV5-5 to TRBJ1-3. The CDR3 has 15 residues. Germline V gene sequence: CDR1 SGHKS, CDR2 YYEKEE (reference sequence). The CDR3 loop is CASSRGFDGGNTIYF.

The chain joins TRBV30 to TRBJ2-5. This CDR3 spans 14 amino acids. The germline gives CDR1 GTSNPN, CDR2 SVGIG (reference sequence). The chain's CDR3 is CAWSVTVALETQYF. The whole variable domain, remainder taken from reference TRBV30 and TRBJ2-5, is SQTIHQWPATLVQPVGSPLSLECTVEGTSNPNLYWYRQAAGRGLQLLFYSVGIGQISSEVPQNLSASRPQDRQFILSSKKLLLSDSGFYLCAWSVTVALETQYFGPGTRLLVL.

The J gene is TRBJ2-1, the V gene TRBV7-9; there is no DNA to check the TCRdb D call of TRBD1. Germline V gene lookup returns CDR1 SEHNR and CDR2 FQNEAQ (reference sequence). The CDR3 length is 14 residues. The CDR3 loop reads CASSFSRGGDEQFF.

The chain carries TRBV7-9 and TRBJ1-1; with no DNA, the TCRdb D assignment of TRBD1 cannot be verified. Germline V gene data show CDR1 as SEHNR and CDR2 as FQNEAQ (reference sequence). The CDR3 has 15 amino acids. Here the CDR3 reads CASSYQGVGNTEAFF.

This chain connects TRBV6-1 to TRBJ1-2; TCRdb's assignment of TRBD1 cannot be checked, as there is no DNA. The CDR3 extends over 18 amino acids. The germline CDR1 and CDR2 sequences are MNHNS and SASEGT. The CDR3 here is CASSEIGRGALANYGYTF.

This chain connects TRBV28 to TRBJ2-3; TCRdb's assignment of TRBD2 cannot be checked, as there is no DNA. The germline CDR1 and CDR2 sequences are MDHEN and SYDVKM. The CDR3 consists of 16 residues. This chain's CDR3 is CASTSSGLAGSDTQYF.

This chain joins TRBV29-1 and TRBJ1-2; TCRdb names TRBD1, which stays unverified in the absence of DNA. This CDR3 is built from 14 residues. From germline, CDR1 is SQVTM and CDR2 ANQGSEA. CDR3 protein: CSVEGDSLNYGYTF. Together with reference TRBV29-1 and TRBJ1-2, the CDR3 gives the full variable domain: SAVISQKPSRDICQRGTSLTIQCQVDSQVTMMFWYRQQPGQSLTLIATANQGSEATYESGFVIDKFPISRPNLTFSTLTVSNMSPEDSSIYLCSVEGDSLNYGYTFGSGTRLTVV.

The chain has TRBV6-4 and TRBJ2-2; TCRdb gives TRBD1 as the D gene, but with no DNA this cannot be confirmed. Germline V lookup: CDR1 MRHNA, CDR2 SNTAGT. CDR3 size: 13 residues. CDR3 region: CASSSEGSGELFF.

The chain recombines TRBV7-2 with TRBJ2-7; absent DNA, TCRdb's TRBD1 call cannot be checked. This CDR3 has 15 residues. CDR1 and CDR2 from the germline V gene are SGHTA and FQGNSA. This chain's CDR3 is CASSLAWGAQYEQYF.

The chain employs TRBV30 and TRBJ1-1; TCRdb's D gene call, TRBD1, goes unchecked for lack of DNA. The length of the CDR3 is 13 residues. Germline V lookup: CDR1 GTSNPN, CDR2 SVGIG (reference sequence). The CDR3 protein is CAWSWGFGTEAFF.

CDR3 protein: CSVEGQGVSPEAFF. This sequence joins TRBV29-1 and TRBJ1-1; the D call from TCRdb, TRBD1, cannot be confirmed without DNA. Germline-derived CDR1 and CDR2 are SQVTM and ANQGSEA. The length of the CDR3 is 14 residues.

The CDR3 sequence: CASSQPSRTFLYGYTF. This chain uses TRBV23-1 with TRBJ1-2. TRBV23-1 is recorded as an ORF, its role being uncertain. This CDR3 has 16 amino acids.

V is TRBV7-8 and J is TRBJ2-7; without DNA, the TCRdb call of TRBD1 cannot be checked. Germline V gene data show CDR1 as SGHVS and CDR2 as FQNEAQ. The CDR3 contains 15 residues. CDR3 protein: CATLIGTGNFYEQYF.

The CDR3 loop is CSARLGQSTSTDTQYF. V gene TRBV20-1 combines with J gene TRBJ2-3; TCRdb designates TRBD1, a call that cannot be tested without DNA. The CDR3 loop spans 16 amino acids. Germline loops: CDR1 DFQATT, CDR2 SNEGSKA (reference sequence).

V and J are TRBV12-3 or TRBV12-4 and TRBJ2-4; the D gene TCRdb calls, TRBD1, cannot be checked with no DNA. This CDR3 has 19 amino acids. The CDR3 reads CASSFVPDRAVWKRNIQYF.

The V call is TRBV28, the J call TRBJ1-2. The CDR3 contains 12 residues. Germline assignment: CDR1 MDHEN and CDR2 SYDVKM. CDR3 in amino acids: CASSGTSYGYTF.

The chain joins TRBV4-3 to TRBJ1-1. Germline V CDR1 and CDR2: LGHNA, YSLEER. The CDR3 is 14 residues long. This CDR3 is CASSQERRAGVAFF.

The V call is TRBV29-1, the J call TRBJ1-1; TCRdb's assignment of TRBD1 cannot be checked, as there is no DNA. The CDR3 consists of 13 residues. The germline V gene encodes CDR1 SQVTM and CDR2 ANQGSEA. CDR3 protein: CSVGARAGTEAFF.

The chain couples TRBV9 to TRBJ2-3; the D call from TCRdb, TRBD1, cannot be confirmed without DNA. The V gene's germline CDR1 is SGDLS and CDR2 YYNGEE. This CDR3 spans 16 amino acids. CDR3 in amino acids: CASTPGWGASTDTQYF.

This chain uses TRBV5-1 with TRBJ2-7. Germline loops: CDR1 SGHRS, CDR2 YFSETQ. CDR3 length: 14 residues. The CDR3 loop reads CASSLDPQSYEQYF. The full variable domain, with the rest looked up from reference TRBV5-1 and TRBJ2-7, is KAGVTQTPRYLIKTRGQQVTLSCSPISGHRSVSWYQQTPGQGLQFLFEYFSETQRNKGNFPGRFSGRQFSNSRSEMNVSTLELGDSALYLCASSLDPQSYEQYFGPGTRLTVT.

The rearrangement joins TRBV24-1 to TRBJ1-5; the TCRdb call, TRBD1, lacks DNA for checking. This CDR3 region has 16 residues. Germline V gives CDR1 KGHDR, CDR2 SFDVKD. CDR3 loop: CATSDSGQGPNQLQHF.